These 10 T cell receptor beta chains originate from one sample sequenced in a study of T-cell memory formation after mild COVID-19. Using its own MiXCR run on the 5' RACE reads, TCRdb lists one record per CDR3 protein. The sample lists about 210,000 distinct CDR3 sequences, about 11% occurring once. Material for sequencing was PBMCs or a T cell subset sorted from them (not recorded which). These receptors were obtained from a man between 18 and 29 years old who had mild COVID-19 (a few samples of this study predate the infection). Cell type and time point are not known.

This clonotype occurred once. CDR3 bases: TGCGCCAGCAGTCGGGCAGTTGTGGGCCCCCAGCATTTT. It is translated as CASSRAVVGPQHF. The rearrangement links TRBV23-1 to TRBJ1-5; the D is unclear. TRBV23-1 is an ORF, and what it does is uncertain. The CDR3 spans 13 residues. V was cut by 4 bases and J by 10 bases, with 14 bases left in between.

This chain links TRBV6-5 with TRBJ1-2; D is possibly TRBD1 (5 bases). Trimming pared 2 bases from V and 3 bases from J, leaving 7 bases between. Germline V gives CDR1 MNHEY, CDR2 SVGAGI. This CDR3 is 13 amino acids long. The CDR3 spells CASSYGRDYGYTF. As DNA, the CDR3 is TGTGCCAGCAGTTACGGCAGGGACTATGGCTACACCTTC.

The chain joins TRBV5-1 to TRBJ2-1, with 11 nucleotides matching TRBD2. Losses at the gene ends were 4 bases for V and 9 bases for J; bases not matched to a gene: 9. The CDR3 runs 15 residues. The germline V gene encodes CDR1 SGHRS and CDR2 YFSETQ. Written as DNA, the CDR3 is TGCGCCAGCAGCGGCAGGGGTAGCGGGGGGGCTGAGCAGTTCTTC. Translation: CASSGRGSGGAEQFF.

This clonotype was counted only a few times. The genes are TRBV6-1 and TRBJ2-2; D possibly corresponds to TRBD2 (7 bases). CDR3 length equals 15 residues. Germline V gene data show CDR1 as MNHNS and CDR2 as SASEGT. Deletions cut 8 bases from V and 3 bases from J, with 16 bases between. The CDR3 here is CASLRPGGYTGELFF. CDR3 sequence (DNA): TGTGCCAGCTTACGCCCGGGGGGCTACACCGGGGAGCTGTTTTTT.

This clonotype was observed a few times. The chain recombines TRBV4-3 with TRBJ1-3; D is undetermined. Germline CDR1 LGHNA, CDR2 YSLEER. This CDR3 contains 16 residues. Trimming left V 1 base short and J 0 bases short, with 10 bases between. The CDR3 sequence is CASSQAQLASGNTIYF. As DNA, the CDR3 is TGCGCCAGCAGCCAAGCTCAGCTTGCCTCTGGAAACACCATATATTTT.

This clonotype was counted a few times. The chain recombines TRBV28 with TRBJ1-5; 8 positions match TRBD1. Germline values: CDR1 MDHEN, CDR2 SYDVKM. Trimming cost V 6 bases and J 2 bases; bases outside gene matches: 6. The CDR3 contains 15 residues. The CDR3, as DNA: TGTGCCAGCAGCGGGGGACAGGAAGGCAATCAGCCCCAGCATTTT. Protein sequence: CASSGGQEGNQPQHF.

The rearrangement links TRBV4-3 to TRBJ2-7; tentative D call: TRBD2 (5 bases). The germline gives CDR1 LGHNA, CDR2 YSLEER. The CDR3 is 13 amino acids. Trimming left V 3 bases short and J 3 bases short, with 9 bases between. CDR3 DNA sequence: TGCGCCAGCAGCCACCGGACTTACTACGAGCAGTACTTC. It yields the protein CASSHRTYYEQYF.

This rearrangement joins TRBV29-1 to TRBJ1-6, with D unresolved. Germline V gene sequence: CDR1 SQVTM, CDR2 ANQGSEA. The germline V and J ends were trimmed by 6 bases and 5 bases, with 11 bases remaining between them. CDR3 length: 13 amino acids. The CDR3 nucleotides read TGCAGCGTCCGGGAGGTTGATAATTCACCCCTCCACTTT. Protein product: CSVREVDNSPLHF.

This clonotype came up many times. The J gene is TRBJ1-3, the V gene TRBV5-1; D call uncertain. V shed 4 bases and J shed 0 bases, with 17 bases lying between them. The CDR3 is made up of 17 amino acids. Germline V CDR1 and CDR2: SGHRS, YFSETQ. The CDR3 region has the DNA TGCGCCAGCAGCCCCGACCGACAAGGCGACTCTGGAAACACCATATATTTT. It codes for CASSPDRQGDSGNTIYF.

The CDR3 loop is CASSWKGSNQPQHF. The DNA for the CDR3 is TGTGCCAGCAGCTGGAAGGGCAGCAATCAGCCCCAGCATTTT. V and J are TRBV7-2 and TRBJ1-5, with D unclear. Per germline, CDR1 SGHTA and CDR2 FQGNSA. The CDR3 runs 14 residues. Trimming took off 4 bases at V and 1 base at J, with 8 bases between the two ends. The full variable domain, in which reference TRBV7-2 and TRBJ1-5 provide the parts outside the CDR3, is GAGVSQSPSNKVTEKGKDVELRCDPISGHTALYWYRQSLGQGLEFLIYFQGNSAPDKSGLPSDRFSAERTGGSVSTLTIQRTQQEDSAVYLCASSWKGSNQPQHFGDGTRLSIL.